A selection of T cell receptor beta chains follows, all from one sample in a study of PD-L1 blockade in urothelial cancer. The table came from immunoSEQ multiplex PCR; TCRdb's copy has only in-frame clones and leaves some out. The table lists roughly 40,000 clones, about 88% of them singletons, with roughly 25% in the top ten. The input for sequencing was PBMCs, taken around atezolizumab (anti-PD-L1) treatment. The receptors stem from a donor aged 40 or older with urothelial cancer. Both conserved end residues are part of each CDR3. A D gene is named only where the DNA matches it firmly. Rows may omit the clone size; those that give it use once, few, many or a size class.

CDR3nt | CDR3aa | j_gene | d_gene | v_gene | abundance
TGTGCCAGCTCAAGTAGTGAGAGGAACACTGAAGCTTTCTTT | CASSSSERNTEAFF | TRBJ1-1 | - | TRBV18 | -
TGTGCCAGCAGCCCGAGAGGGGAGGCAACAACTAATGAAAAACTGTTTTTT | CASSPRGEATTNEKLFF | TRBJ1-4 | - | TRBV4-2 | -
TGTGCCAGTACTCCCCTCGACCAGGGGGCAGTTCAGCCCCAGCATTTT | CASTPLDQGAVQPQHF | TRBJ1-5 | TRBD1 | TRBV19 | -
TGTGCCAGCTCACCAACAGGGGGCGAAGGCAATCAGCCCCAGCATTTT | CASSPTGGEGNQPQHF | TRBJ1-5 | TRBD1 | TRBV18 | -
TGTGCCAGTAAGGTTCGGCAGGACAATCAGCCCCAGCATTTT | CASKVRQDNQPQHF | TRBJ1-5 | - | TRBV19 | few
TGTGCCAGCAGCGTAGGGACTAGCGGGAGTGTCTACAATGAGCAGTTCTTC | CASSVGTSGSVYNEQFF | TRBJ2-1 | TRBD2 | TRBV9 | -
TGTGCCAGCTCACCACGAGGGACAGCCAGAGGGACCACGAACACCATATATTTT | CASSPRGTARGTTNTIYF | TRBJ1-3 | TRBD1 | TRBV18 | -
TGTGCCAGCAGCCCGGGACAGGCAGGTGAAAAACTGTTTTTT | CASSPGQAGEKLFF | TRBJ1-4 | TRBD1 | TRBV6-5 | -
TGTGCCAGCAGCGCCGCGGGACTAGCGGGGACAGATACGCAGTATTTT | CASSAAGLAGTDTQYF | TRBJ2-3 | TRBD2 | TRBV9 | -
TGTGCCAGCAGCAAGGGGACACCGCCCTACGAGCAGTACTTC | CASSKGTPPYEQYF | TRBJ2-7 | - | TRBV21-1 | once
TGCAGCGCCGGGACAGCCAATACCCGGTACTTC | CSAGTANTRYF | TRBJ2-5 | TRBD1 | TRBV29-1 | few
TGTGCCAGCAGCCCCAGGGCGGGGTGGACTGAAGCTTTCTTT | CASSPRAGWTEAFF | TRBJ1-1 | - | TRBV7-2 | -
TGCGCCAGCAGCCCGAGGAGGACAGATACGCAGTATTTT | CASSPRRTDTQYF | TRBJ2-3 | - | TRBV4-3 | few
TGTGCCAGCAGTCCGGGACTGCTTCAGCCCCAGCATTTT | CASSPGLLQPQHF | TRBJ1-5 | - | TRBV6-5 | -
TGCAGCGTTGGGTCCGGGAACATTCAGTACTTC | CSVGSGNIQYF | TRBJ2-4 | - | TRBV29-1 | -
TGTGCCAGCAGCGTAGTAGCGTCCGCCTACGAGCAGTACTTC | CASSVVASAYEQYF | TRBJ2-7 | - | TRBV9 | -
TGTGCCAGCAGTCCCGGGTCCTACGAGCAGTACTTC | CASSPGSYEQYF | TRBJ2-7 | - | TRBV2 | few
TGTGCCAGTAGTCCTCGACTAGCGGGAGGATCAGATACGCAGTATTTT | CASSPRLAGGSDTQYF | TRBJ2-3 | TRBD2 | TRBV19 | -
TGTGCCATCAGTGAGTCAGTGGTAGCGGGAGGTGGGGAGCAGTTCTTC | CAISESVVAGGGEQFF | TRBJ2-1 | TRBD2 | TRBV10-3 | -
TGTGCCAGCACCATAGGTCCAGGGACTGGAAACACCATATATTTT | CASTIGPGTGNTIYF | TRBJ1-3 | - | TRBV25-1 | -
TGTGCCATCAGTCCCGGACAGGGGGCCGGGGAGCTGTTTTTT | CAISPGQGAGELFF | TRBJ2-2 | TRBD1 | TRBV10-3 | -
TGCAGCGTCCACCCGGAGGGCTCCATGAACACTGAAGCTTTCTTT | CSVHPEGSMNTEAFF | TRBJ1-1 | - | TRBV29-1 | -
TGTGCCAGCAGGGTCCTAGCGGCCACATACAATGAGCAGTTCTTC | CASRVLAATYNEQFF | TRBJ2-1 | TRBD2 | TRBV2 | -
TGCGCCAGCAGCCAAGGGAGGACAGGGCCAGTTGGCTACACCTTC | CASSQGRTGPVGYTF | TRBJ1-2 | TRBD1 | TRBV4-3 | -
TGTGCCAGCAGTCGGGGGGGGATCTCTGGGGCCAACGTCCTGACTTTC | CASSRGGISGANVLTF | TRBJ2-6 | TRBD2 | TRBV25-1 | -
TGTGCCAGCAGTTGGCGGACGAGTGCGGGCACCATATATTTT | CASSWRTSAGTIYF | TRBJ1-3 | - | TRBV28 | -
TGTGCCAGCAGCTTTGAGCGGGAGGGCAGCGATGAGCAGTTCTTC | CASSFEREGSDEQFF | TRBJ2-1 | TRBD2 | TRBV7-3 | once
TGTGCCAGCAGTTTGGGCCAGGGGACAGGAGGCTACACCTTC | CASSLGQGTGGYTF | TRBJ1-2 | TRBD1 | TRBV28 | -
TGTGCCAGCAGTCCGGACAGAAGGGGCTTTGCAACTAATGAAAAACTGTTTTTT | CASSPDRRGFATNEKLFF | TRBJ1-4 | - | TRBV7-8 | once
TGCGCCAGCAGCTTGCTGGACTACGGAACTGAAGCTTTCTTT | CASSLLDYGTEAFF | TRBJ1-1 | - | TRBV5-1 | -
TGTGCCAGCAGCCAGGAACTAGCGGGAGGGTGGGAGCAGTACTTC | CASSQELAGGWEQYF | TRBJ2-7 | TRBD2 | TRBV4-2 | -
TGCGCCAGCAGCCAGCCTCCCGCGGGGACTAAAGAGACCCAGTACTTC | CASSQPPAGTKETQYF | TRBJ2-5 | TRBD2 | TRBV4-1 | -
TGCGCCAGCAGCGATTCTCAGGGGGCCGGGGAGACCCAGTACTTC | CASSDSQGAGETQYF | TRBJ2-5 | TRBD1 | TRBV5-1 | -
TGTGCCAGCGGCGTGACAGGGGGGGGCTCCTACGAGCAGTACTTC | CASGVTGGGSYEQYF | TRBJ2-7 | TRBD1 | TRBV6-5 | once
TGCGCCAGCAGCAGCTTACAGGGGGCCGGCGGGGAGCTGTTTTTT | CASSSLQGAGGELFF | TRBJ2-2 | TRBD1 | TRBV5-1 | -
TGTGCCAGCAGTTTTGGGGGGACAGGGGGCAGTCAAGATGAAAAACTGTTTTTT | CASSFGGTGGSQDEKLFF | TRBJ1-4 | TRBD1 | TRBV27 | -
TGCGCCAGCAGCTCCCTTGTGGGGGGGCTTGGCTACGAGCAGTACTTC | CASSSLVGGLGYEQYF | TRBJ2-7 | - | TRBV5-1 | -
TGTGCTAGCAGCTTCGGGGACAGTTCCTACAATGAGCAGTTCTTC | CASSFGDSSYNEQFF | TRBJ2-1 | TRBD1 | TRBV7-7 | -